These T cell receptor beta chains were read from a single sample in a study of T-cell memory formation after mild COVID-19. TCRdb recomputed calls from the 5' RACE reads with MiXCR, one row per CDR3 protein. The sample holds under 400,000 distinct CDR3 sequences, approximately 29% seen once. The material sequenced was PBMCs or a T cell subset sorted from them (not recorded which). Receptor source: an adult woman who had mild COVID-19 (a few samples of this study predate the infection). Cell type and time point are not known. Both conserved end residues are trimmed from each CDR3. The D gene is left open where the match is weak.

D,length,V,CDR3
.,13,TRBV12-3/TRBV12-4,ASSANRDSNQPQH
TRBD2,15,TRBV20-1,SARDLGTSGYHNEQF
.,13,TRBV12-3/TRBV12-4,ASSTTGTTYNEQF
.,13,TRBV29-1,SVGAPASGTGELF
.,13,TRBV24-1,ATSDRTFGRNEQF
TRBD1,11,TRBV29-1,SVLTGINGELF
.,14,TRBV16,ASSQYREQMRETQY
.,12,TRBV7-9,ASGTLANTGELF
.,13,TRBV24-1,ATSDGGRGTGELF
TRBD2,18,TRBV9,ASSVEGLAGGPSSYNEQF
.,12,TRBV5-1,ASTPGLYSDTQY
TRBD1,13,TRBV4-1,ASSLGGTANTEAF
.,12,TRBV20-1,SARSRGNTGELF
.,13,TRBV20-1,SASPTPRSNQPQH
.,10,TRBV29-1,SVENGYYGYT
TRBD1,12,TRBV20-1,SASSGQGADTQY
TRBD1,13,TRBV5-6,ASSRQGTANEKLF
.,12,TRBV5-1,ASSLFGQQETQY
TRBD1,13,TRBV6-5,ASSGQGSGYYGYT
.,9,TRBV12-5,ASGRDYEQY
.,10,TRBV4-1,ASSHDSHIQY
TRBD2,14,TRBV2,ASSEYISGSSYEQY
.,12,TRBV5-6,ASSYGSHGNTIY
TRBD2,14,TRBV5-1,ASSRTSGGTGDTQY
.,11,TRBV29-1,SVRGVLTDTQY
.,13,TRBV6-1,ASRDHLMRDTEAF
.,10,TRBV20-1,SARGSGYGYT
TRBD2,15,TRBV5-1,ASSLVPGLAGKDTQY
.,14,TRBV7-8,ASSLGQALHQETQY
.,15,TRBV21-1,ASSSKCRTSGRQEQF
.,12,TRBV9,ASSLLGEADTQY
.,10,TRBV24-1,ATSDFSATQY
TRBD1,11,TRBV6-1,ASKGQIYTEAF
.,12,TRBV24-1,ATSDPSLEGGYT
.,13,TRBV25-1,ASSEPTSTGNEQF
.,12,TRBV10-3,AISESAGNQPQH
TRBD2,13,TRBV15,ATSRLGDPGLPSF
TRBD2,12,TRBV24-1,ATRNSGSMGEQF
.,14,TRBV12-3/TRBV12-4,ASTPPLASSYNEQF
.,15,TRBV6-1,ASSGSAVNSGANVLT
.,11,TRBV24-1,ATSVYGINEQF
TRBD2,13,TRBV4-2,ASSQEEREGYEQY
.,13,TRBV7-3,ASSLSGGAQDEQY
.,16,TRBV3-1,ASSQESTSVRGRETQY
TRBD2,13,TRBV9,ASSVAAGGYNEQF
.,11,TRBV7-6,ASSLGRENEQF
.,13,TRBV6-5,ASSYSWGMNTEAF
.,13,TRBV18,ASSPPGGRNGIQY
TRBD2,16,TRBV9,ASSVGASGGINTGELF
TRBD1,12,TRBV12-3/TRBV12-4,ASSPGTGGSPLH
.,11,TRBV6-5,ASSYLEVGELF
.,13,TRBV13,ASSLGRRLNYGYT
.,14,TRBV27,ASSPTPGLIGTEAF
TRBD2,11,TRBV24-1,ATIGGEVDTQY